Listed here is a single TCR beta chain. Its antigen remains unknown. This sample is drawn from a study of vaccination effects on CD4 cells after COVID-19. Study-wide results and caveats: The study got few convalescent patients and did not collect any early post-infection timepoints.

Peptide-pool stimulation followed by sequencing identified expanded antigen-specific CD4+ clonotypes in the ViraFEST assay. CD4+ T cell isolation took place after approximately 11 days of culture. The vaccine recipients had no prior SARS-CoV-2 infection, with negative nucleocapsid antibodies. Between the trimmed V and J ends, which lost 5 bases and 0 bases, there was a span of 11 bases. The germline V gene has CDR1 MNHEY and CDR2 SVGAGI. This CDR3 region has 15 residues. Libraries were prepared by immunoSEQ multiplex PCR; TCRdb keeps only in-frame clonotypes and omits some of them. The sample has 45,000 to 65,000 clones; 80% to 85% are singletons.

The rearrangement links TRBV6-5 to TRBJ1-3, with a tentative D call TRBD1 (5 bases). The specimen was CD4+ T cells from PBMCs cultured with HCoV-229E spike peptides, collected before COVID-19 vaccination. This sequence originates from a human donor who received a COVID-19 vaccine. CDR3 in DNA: TGTGCCAGCAGTCGGGACGGGAGCTCTGGAAACACCATATATTTT. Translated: CASSRDGSSGNTIYF.